This T cell receptor beta chain was sequenced in a study of cytomegalovirus exposure and HLA in healthy donors. Study overall: It was reported in a later analysis that the 120 validation repertoires used the same platform as the 500 to 700 first-cohort repertoires. Study outcomes and limitations: In vitro testing confirmed a few CMV-associated chains as specific for CMV antigens.

This clone was recorded once. Its target is not known. Measured with immunoSEQ multiplex PCR; TCRdb has only the in-frame clones, and not every one. This sample yields some 120,000 clones, of which 70% to 90% are seen a single time; roughly 2% belongs to the top ten. The CDR3 has 14 amino acids. V was clipped by 3 bases and J by 4 bases, with 12 bases between them. Germline loops: CDR1 LNHDA, CDR2 SQIVND (reference sequence). V usage is TRBV19 and J usage is TRBJ1-2; D is unclear. This clonotype was sampled from a woman between 18 and 30 years old in good health and CMV-seronegative. Specimen: PBMCs. The CDR3 bases are TGTGCCAGTAGTATGCCCACAGTTTTCTATGGCTACACCTTC. Translating it yields CASSMPTVFYGYTF.